The next 11 T cell receptor beta chains were all read from a single sample in a study of blood T cell repertoires in COVID-19. The protocol was immunoSEQ multiplex PCR, while the TCRdb copy is restricted to in-frame clones and leaves out a portion. The sample yields 100,000 to 120,000 clones, 65% to 80% seen once. Sequencing was performed on peripheral blood. The receptors here all came from an older woman with acute or convalescent COVID-19.

The V and J genes are TRBV5-5 and TRBJ1-1, with D uncertain. Germline-derived CDR1 and CDR2 are SGHKS and YYEKEE (reference sequence). The V and J ends lost 4 bases and 2 bases respectively, with 15 bases between them. The CDR3 sequence is 15 residues long. The CDR3, as DNA: TGTGCCAGCAGCACCCCCGGGAACGCAAACACTGAAGCTTTCTTT. Translated: CASSTPGNANTEAFF.

This clone was counted between two and nine times. This chain joins TRBV6-5 and TRBJ2-1; D unclear. The CDR3 is 12 residues long. Germline V gene data show CDR1 as MNHEY and CDR2 as SVGAGI. Trimming cost V 6 bases and J 4 bases, with 7 bases left between them. The DNA of the CDR3 is TGTGCCAGCAGGGGCCTTTACAATGAGCAGTTCTTC. This encodes CASRGLYNEQFF.

This chain links TRBV7-8 with TRBJ1-2, with 10 bases identical to TRBD1. Germline CDR1 SGHVS, CDR2 FQNEAQ. The J segment lost 4 bases and the V segment lost 2 bases, leaving 10 bases of the junction unmatched. The CDR3 is made up of 17 amino acids. CDR3 nucleotide sequence: TGTGCCAGCAGCTTAACGGGGACAGGGGTTAAAGGCTATGGCTACACCTTC. Translating gives CASSLTGTGVKGYGYTF.

The chain links TRBV6-5 to TRBJ1-2; 7 nucleotides align to TRBD1. The V gene end was trimmed by 5 bases and the J gene end by 2 bases; junction bases not matched to a gene: 5. The CDR3 extends over 14 amino acids. Germline V gene sequence: CDR1 MNHEY, CDR2 SVGAGI. The CDR3 reads CASSQQGWNYGYTF. The CDR3 DNA is TGTGCCAGCAGTCAACAGGGGTGGAACTATGGCTACACCTTC.

The J gene is TRBJ2-1, the V gene TRBV19; the D gene is possibly TRBD2 (5 bases). Trimming took 3 bases from V and 6 from J, leaving 15 bases between them. This CDR3 has 15 amino acids. Germline lookup yields CDR1 LNHDA and CDR2 SQIVND (reference sequence). The CDR3 DNA is TGTGCCAGTAGTATCGCATTGGAGGTGGCCAATGAGCAGTTCTTC. Translating gives CASSIALEVANEQFF.

In DNA form, the CDR3 reads TGTGCCAGCTCACCCGACAGGGGGCTTTCACCCCTCCACTTT. Its protein product is CASSPDRGLSPLHF. V is TRBV18 and J is TRBJ1-6; TRBD1 aligns across 10 bases. In germline, CDR1 is KGHSH, CDR2 LQKENI. Trimming took 3 bases from V and 9 from J; bases not matched to a gene: 2. This CDR3 is 14 amino acids long. The variable domain in full, completed from reference TRBV18 and TRBJ1-6, reads NAGVMQNPRHLVRRRGQEARLRCSPMKGHSHVYWYRQLPEEGLKFMVYLQKENIIDESGMPKERFSAEFPKEGPSILRIQQVVRGDSAAYFCASSPDRGLSPLHFGNGTRLTVT.

CDR3 nucleotides: TGTGCCAGCAGTTTACAACCAGGGGTGGGGGGCTACACCTTC. Encoded protein: CASSLQPGVGGYTF. The V and J genes are TRBV27 and TRBJ1-2; TRBD1 might be the D (6 bases). The ends were cut back, 2 bases at V and 8 bases at J, with 15 bases in the middle. CDR1 and CDR2 (germline): MNHEY, SMNVEV (reference sequence). This CDR3 region has 14 residues.

The gene calls are TRBV3-1 (or the pseudogene TRBV3-2) and TRBJ2-5, with 9 bases fitting TRBD2. This CDR3 is 15 amino acids long. Germline-derived CDR1 and CDR2 are LGHDT and YNNKEL (reference sequence). V dropped 2 bases and J dropped 4; count of bases not matched to a gene: 5. The CDR3 sequence: CASSQSGGLGETQYF. CDR3 nucleotide sequence: TGTGCCAGCAGCCAAAGCGGGGGGTTGGGAGAGACCCAGTACTTC.

The V and J genes are TRBV18 and TRBJ1-4; maybe TRBD1 (5 bases). The CDR3 is 14 residues long. In germline, CDR1 is KGHSH, CDR2 LQKENI. V lost 0 bases, J lost 5 bases, and 7 bases lay in between. This chain's CDR3 is CASSPPSGNEKLFF. CDR3 in DNA: TGTGCCAGCTCACCACCGTCAGGGAATGAAAAACTGTTTTTT. Looking up the rest from reference TRBV18 and TRBJ1-4 gives the full variable domain: NAGVMQNPRHLVRRRGQEARLRCSPMKGHSHVYWYRQLPEEGLKFMVYLQKENIIDESGMPKERFSAEFPKEGPSILRIQQVVRGDSAAYFCASSPPSGNEKLFFGSGTQLSVL.

The V and J genes are TRBV7-2 and TRBJ2-1, with 8 nucleotides matching TRBD2. The germline V gene has CDR1 SGHTA and CDR2 FQGNSA. J was trimmed by 6 bases and V by 5 bases; bases with no gene match: 9. This CDR3 spans 15 amino acids. CDR3 region: CASSVSGGLVNEQFF. In DNA, the CDR3 is TGTGCCAGCAGCGTCAGCGGGGGTCTAGTCAATGAGCAGTTCTTC.

The V and J genes are TRBV27 and TRBJ2-3; TRBD1 aligns across 7 bases. Germline CDR1 is MNHEY and CDR2 is SMNVEV (reference sequence). The CDR3 is made up of 15 amino acids. Unmatched junction bases numbered 2, after V lost 2 bases and J lost 0 bases. The CDR3: CASSLRGQSTDTQYF. The CDR3 DNA reads TGTGCCAGCAGTTTAAGGGGGCAGAGCACAGATACGCAGTATTTT.